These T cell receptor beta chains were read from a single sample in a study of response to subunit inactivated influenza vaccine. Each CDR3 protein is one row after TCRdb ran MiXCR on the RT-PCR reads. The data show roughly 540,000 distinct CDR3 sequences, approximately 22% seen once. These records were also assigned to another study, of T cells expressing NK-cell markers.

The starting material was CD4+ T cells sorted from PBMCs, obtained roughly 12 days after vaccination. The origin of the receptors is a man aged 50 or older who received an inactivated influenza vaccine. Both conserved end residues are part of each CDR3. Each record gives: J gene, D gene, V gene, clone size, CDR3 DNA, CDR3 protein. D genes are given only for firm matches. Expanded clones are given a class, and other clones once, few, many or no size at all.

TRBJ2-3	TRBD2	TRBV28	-	TGTGCCAGCAGTTTCGGCGGGAGGTACCTATCTAGCACAGATACGCAGTATTTT	CASSFGGRYLSSTDTQYF
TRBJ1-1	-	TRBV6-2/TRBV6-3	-	TGTGCCAGCAGGGGGGGGAGCACTGAAGCTTTCTTT	CASRGGSTEAFF
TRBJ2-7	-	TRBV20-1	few	TGCAGTGCTAGTGAGGACGGCTACGAGCAGTACTTC	CSASEDGYEQYF
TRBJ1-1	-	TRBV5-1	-	TGCGCCAGCAGCTTGGGAGGTAGAGCTGAAGCTTTCTTT	CASSLGGRAEAFF
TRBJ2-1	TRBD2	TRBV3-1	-	TGTGCCAGCAGCCTTAGACTAGCGTCTCCCAATGAGCAGTTCTTC	CASSLRLASPNEQFF
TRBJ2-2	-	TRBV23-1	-	TGCGCCAGCAGCCCCGGGGGACAGAATTTTTCCGGGGAGCTGTTTTTT	CASSPGGQNFSGELFF
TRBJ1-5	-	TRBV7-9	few	TGTGCCAGCAGCTTAGACGGGTTTCAGCCCCAGCATTTT	CASSLDGFQPQHF
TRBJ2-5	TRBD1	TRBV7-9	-	TGTGCCAGCAGCGCGTCGACAGGGGGCCAAGAGACCCAGTACTTC	CASSASTGGQETQYF
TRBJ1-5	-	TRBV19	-	TGTGCCAGTAAGGGGCCGCATAGCAATCAGCCCCAGCATTTT	CASKGPHSNQPQHF
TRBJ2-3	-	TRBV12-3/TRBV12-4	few	TGTGCCAGCAGTCCTCGAAGGAGCACAGATACGCAGTATTTT	CASSPRRSTDTQYF
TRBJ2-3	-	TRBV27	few	TGTGCCAGCAGTTTAAGGCCCGGGGGTACGCAGTATTTT	CASSLRPGGTQYF